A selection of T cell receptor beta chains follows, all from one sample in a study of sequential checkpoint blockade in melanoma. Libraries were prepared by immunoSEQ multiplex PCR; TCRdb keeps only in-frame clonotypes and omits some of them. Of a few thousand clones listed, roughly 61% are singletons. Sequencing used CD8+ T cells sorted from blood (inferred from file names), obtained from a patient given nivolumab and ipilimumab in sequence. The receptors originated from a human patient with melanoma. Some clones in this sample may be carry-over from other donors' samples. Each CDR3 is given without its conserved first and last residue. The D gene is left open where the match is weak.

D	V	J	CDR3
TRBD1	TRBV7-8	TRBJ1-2	ASSSAGTGVYGYT
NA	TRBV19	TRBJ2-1	ASSIPTGTEQF
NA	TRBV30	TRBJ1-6	AWSVDYRSPLH
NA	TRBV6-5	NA	ASSYSRVYEQY
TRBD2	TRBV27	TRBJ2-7	ASSRLAGAFSPSTVQY
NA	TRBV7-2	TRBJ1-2	ASSPLGEVGNGYT
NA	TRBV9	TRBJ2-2	ASSVYGTNTGELF
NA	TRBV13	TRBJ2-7	ASSPTGGYEQY
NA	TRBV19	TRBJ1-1	ASSDWEGTEAF
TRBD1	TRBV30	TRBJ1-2	AWSAPGQGRGYT
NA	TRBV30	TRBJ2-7	AWSVRVRGLVHEQY
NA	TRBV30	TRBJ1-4	ACELDQEKLF
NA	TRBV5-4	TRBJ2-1	ASSISNGGNEQF
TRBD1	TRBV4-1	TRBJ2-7	ASSQEGGTGGNYEQY
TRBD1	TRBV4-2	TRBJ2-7	ASSLTGGYEQY
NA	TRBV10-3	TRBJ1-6	AISEGTRNYNSPLH
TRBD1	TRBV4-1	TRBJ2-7	ASSPWTGGYEQY
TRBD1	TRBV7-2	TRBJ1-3	ASRLTGENTIY
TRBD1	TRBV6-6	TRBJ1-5	ASRDRVGMHQPQH
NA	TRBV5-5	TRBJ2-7	ASRAAVSYEQY
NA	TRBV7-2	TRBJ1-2	ASSPAGQVKGYT
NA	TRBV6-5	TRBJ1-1	ASSPLDRNTEAF
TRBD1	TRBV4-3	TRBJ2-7	ASSQDTGGPYEQY
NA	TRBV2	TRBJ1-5	ASSGFSGQPQH
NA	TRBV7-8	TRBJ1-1	ASSLVPGGGEAF
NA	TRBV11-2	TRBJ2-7	ASSPGVLYEQY
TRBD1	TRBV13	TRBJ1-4	ASSLGTGNEKLF
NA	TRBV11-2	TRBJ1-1	ASSPVSGPKNTEAF
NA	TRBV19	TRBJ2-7	ASSIEAGDYEQY
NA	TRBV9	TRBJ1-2	ASSVGGSGYT
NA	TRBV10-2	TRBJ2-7	ASSEGLQTYEQY
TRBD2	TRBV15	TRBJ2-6	ATSRDSGAGANVLT
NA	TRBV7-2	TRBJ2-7	ASSFAGLYEQY
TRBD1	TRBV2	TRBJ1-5	ASSLGQGYQPQH
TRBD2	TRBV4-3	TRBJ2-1	ASSQGPAGYNEQF
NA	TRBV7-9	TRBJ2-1	ASSSTAVYANEQF
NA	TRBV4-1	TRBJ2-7	ASSQDPGSYEQY
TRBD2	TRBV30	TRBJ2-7	AWSRRPSDPGGYEQY
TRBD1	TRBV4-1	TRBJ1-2	ASSQGAGGFRNYGYT
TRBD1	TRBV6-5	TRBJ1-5	ASRDRVGMHQPQH
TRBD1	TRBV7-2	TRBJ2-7	ASTPPGGYEQY
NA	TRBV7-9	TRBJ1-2	ASSSGRGSYGYT
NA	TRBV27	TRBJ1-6	ASSLSAPFYNSPLH
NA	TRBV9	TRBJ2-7	ASSQGSGVPNEQY
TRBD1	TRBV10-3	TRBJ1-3	AIRQTGGMGNTIY
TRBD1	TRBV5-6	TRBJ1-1	ASSWDRGEGTEAF
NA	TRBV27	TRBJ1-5	ASSLSGQHQPQH
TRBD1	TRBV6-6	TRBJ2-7	ASSFSRDSPSYEQY
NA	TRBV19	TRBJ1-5	ASGTGLLADSNQPQH
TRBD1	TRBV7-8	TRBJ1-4	ASSSELPGQGYEKLF
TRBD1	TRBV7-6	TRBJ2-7	ASSQDRGDAYEQY
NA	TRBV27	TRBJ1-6	ASSLKSSYNSPLH
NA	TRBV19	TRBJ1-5	ASSIVSVQPQH
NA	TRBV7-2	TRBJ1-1	ASSLENDWNTEAF
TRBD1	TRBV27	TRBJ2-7	ASSFGQGYEQY